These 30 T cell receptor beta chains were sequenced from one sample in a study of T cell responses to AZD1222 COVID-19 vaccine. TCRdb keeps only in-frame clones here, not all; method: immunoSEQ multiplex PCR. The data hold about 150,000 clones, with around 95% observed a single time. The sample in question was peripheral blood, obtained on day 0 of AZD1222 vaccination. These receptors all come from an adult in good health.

CDR3 residues: CASSSENRATGELFF. CDR3 in DNA: TGTGCCAGTAGTAGTGAAAACAGGGCAACCGGGGAGCTGTTTTTT. V usage is TRBV19 and J usage is TRBJ2-2; TRBD1 might be the D (6 bases). Per the germline V gene, CDR1 is LNHDA and CDR2 is SQIVND (reference sequence). V was cut by 4 bases and J by 5 bases, with 14 bases left in between. The CDR3 totals 15 residues. The full variable domain, completed using reference TRBV19 and TRBJ2-2, is DGGITQSPKYLFRKEGQNVTLSCEQNLNHDAMYWYRQDPGQGLRLIYYSQIVNDFQKGDIAEGYSVSREKKESFPLTVTSAQKNPTAFYLCASSSENRATGELFFGEGSRLTVL.

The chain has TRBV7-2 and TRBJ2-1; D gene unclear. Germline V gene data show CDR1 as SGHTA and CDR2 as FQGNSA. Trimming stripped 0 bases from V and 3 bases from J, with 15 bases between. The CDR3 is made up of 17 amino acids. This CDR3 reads CASSLAKASFLYNEQFF. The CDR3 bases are TGTGCCAGCAGCTTAGCCAAGGCCTCCTTCCTCTACAATGAGCAGTTCTTC.

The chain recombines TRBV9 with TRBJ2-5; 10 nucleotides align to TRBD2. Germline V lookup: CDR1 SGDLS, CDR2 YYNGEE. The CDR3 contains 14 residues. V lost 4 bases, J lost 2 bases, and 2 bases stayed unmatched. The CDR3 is CASSLAGVQETQYF. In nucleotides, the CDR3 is TGTGCCAGCAGCCTAGCGGGAGTGCAAGAGACCCAGTACTTC.

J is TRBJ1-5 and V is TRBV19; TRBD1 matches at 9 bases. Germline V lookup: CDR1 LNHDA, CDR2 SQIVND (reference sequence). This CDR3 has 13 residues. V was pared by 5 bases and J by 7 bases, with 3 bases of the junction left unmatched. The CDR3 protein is CASSWTGDQPQHF. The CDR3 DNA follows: TGTGCCAGTAGTTGGACAGGGGACCAGCCCCAGCATTTT.

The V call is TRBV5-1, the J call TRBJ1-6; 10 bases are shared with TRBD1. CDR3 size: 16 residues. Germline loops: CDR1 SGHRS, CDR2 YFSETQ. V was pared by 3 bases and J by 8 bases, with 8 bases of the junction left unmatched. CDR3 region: CASSYSSGTGDSPLHF. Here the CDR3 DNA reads TGCGCCAGCAGCTACTCTTCCGGGACAGGGGATTCACCCCTCCACTTT. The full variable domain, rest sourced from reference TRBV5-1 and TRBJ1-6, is KAGVTQTPRYLIKTRGQQVTLSCSPISGHRSVSWYQQTPGQGLQFLFEYFSETQRNKGNFPGRFSGRQFSNSRSEMNVSTLELGDSALYLCASSYSSGTGDSPLHFGNGTRLTVT.

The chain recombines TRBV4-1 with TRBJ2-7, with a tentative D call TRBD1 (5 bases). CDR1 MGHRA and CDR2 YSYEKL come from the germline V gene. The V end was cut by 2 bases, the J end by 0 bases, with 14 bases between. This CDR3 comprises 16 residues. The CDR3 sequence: CASSQSGAPSSYEQYV. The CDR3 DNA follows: TGCGCCAGCAGCCAATCTGGGGCTCCGAGCTCCTACGAGCAGTACGTC.

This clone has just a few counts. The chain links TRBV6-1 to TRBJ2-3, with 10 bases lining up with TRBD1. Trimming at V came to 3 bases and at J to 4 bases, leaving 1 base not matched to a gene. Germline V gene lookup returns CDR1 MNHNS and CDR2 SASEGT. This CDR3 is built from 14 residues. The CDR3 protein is CASSEGTGADTQYF. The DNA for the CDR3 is TGTGCCAGCAGTGAGGGGACAGGGGCAGATACGCAGTATTTT.

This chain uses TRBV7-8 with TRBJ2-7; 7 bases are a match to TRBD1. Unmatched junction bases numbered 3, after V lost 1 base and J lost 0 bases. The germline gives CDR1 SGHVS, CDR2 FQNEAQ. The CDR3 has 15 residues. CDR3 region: CASSLGWDSSYEQYV. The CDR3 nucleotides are TGTGCCAGCAGCTTAGGATGGGACAGCTCCTACGAGCAGTACGTC.

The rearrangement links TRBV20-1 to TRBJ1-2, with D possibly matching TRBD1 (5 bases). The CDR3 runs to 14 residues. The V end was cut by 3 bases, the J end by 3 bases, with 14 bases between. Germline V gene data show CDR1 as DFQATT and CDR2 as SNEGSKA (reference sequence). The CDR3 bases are TGCAGTGCTAGTCCCCTCAGGGACTACTATGGCTACACCTTC. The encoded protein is CSASPLRDYYGYTF.

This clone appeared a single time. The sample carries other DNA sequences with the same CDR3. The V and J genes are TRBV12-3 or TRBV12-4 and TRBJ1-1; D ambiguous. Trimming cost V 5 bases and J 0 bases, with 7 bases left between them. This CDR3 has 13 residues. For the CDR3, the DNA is TGTGCCAGCAGTCTCCAGCTGAACACTGAAGCTTTCTTT. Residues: CASSLQLNTEAFF.

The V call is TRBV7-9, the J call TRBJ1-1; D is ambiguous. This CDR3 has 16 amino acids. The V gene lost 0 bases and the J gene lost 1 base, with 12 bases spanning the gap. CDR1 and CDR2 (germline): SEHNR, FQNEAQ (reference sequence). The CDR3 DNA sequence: TGTGCCAGCAGCTTAGCGTCGGGCGTACCGAACACTGAAGCTTTCTTT. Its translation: CASSLASGVPNTEAFF.

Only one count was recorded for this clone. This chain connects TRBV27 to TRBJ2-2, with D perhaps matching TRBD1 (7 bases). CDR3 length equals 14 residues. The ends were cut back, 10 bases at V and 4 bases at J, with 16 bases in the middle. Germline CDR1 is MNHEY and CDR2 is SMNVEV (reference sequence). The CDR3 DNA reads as TGTGCCACAGGGGGGTCCGGGATCACCGGGGAGCTGTTTTTT. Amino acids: CATGGSGITGELFF.

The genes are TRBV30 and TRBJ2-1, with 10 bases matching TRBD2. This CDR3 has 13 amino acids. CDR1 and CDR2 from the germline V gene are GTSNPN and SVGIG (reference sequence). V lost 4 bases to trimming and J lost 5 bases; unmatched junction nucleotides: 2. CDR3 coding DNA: TGTGCCTGGATAAGCGGGAGGGACAATGAGCAGTTCTTC. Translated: CAWISGRDNEQFF.

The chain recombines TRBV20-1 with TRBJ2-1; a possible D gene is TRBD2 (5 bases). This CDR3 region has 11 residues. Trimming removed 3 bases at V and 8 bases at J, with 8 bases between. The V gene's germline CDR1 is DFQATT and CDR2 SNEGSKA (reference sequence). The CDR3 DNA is TGCAGTGCTAGCGGGAAATATGAGCAGTTCTTC. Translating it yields CSASGKYEQFF.

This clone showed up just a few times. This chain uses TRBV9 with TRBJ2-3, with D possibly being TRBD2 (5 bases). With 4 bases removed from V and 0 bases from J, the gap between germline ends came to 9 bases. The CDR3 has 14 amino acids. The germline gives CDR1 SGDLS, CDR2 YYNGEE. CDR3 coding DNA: TGTGCCAGCAGCCCCCGGACTAGCACAGATACGCAGTATTTT. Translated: CASSPRTSTDTQYF.

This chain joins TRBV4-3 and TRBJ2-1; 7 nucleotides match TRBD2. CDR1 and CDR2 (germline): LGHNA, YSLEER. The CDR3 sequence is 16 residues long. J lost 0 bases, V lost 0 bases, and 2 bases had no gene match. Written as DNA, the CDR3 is TGCGCCAGCAGCCAAGAGGCGGGAGCCTCCTACAATGAGCAGTTCTTC. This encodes CASSQEAGASYNEQFF.

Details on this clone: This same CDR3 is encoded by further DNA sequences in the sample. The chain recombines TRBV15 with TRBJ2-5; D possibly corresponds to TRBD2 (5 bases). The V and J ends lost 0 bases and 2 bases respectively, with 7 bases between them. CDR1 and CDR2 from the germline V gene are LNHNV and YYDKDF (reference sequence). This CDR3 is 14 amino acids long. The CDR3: CATSRDRGQETQYF. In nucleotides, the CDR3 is TGTGCCACCAGCAGAGATCGCGGGCAAGAGACCCAGTACTTC.

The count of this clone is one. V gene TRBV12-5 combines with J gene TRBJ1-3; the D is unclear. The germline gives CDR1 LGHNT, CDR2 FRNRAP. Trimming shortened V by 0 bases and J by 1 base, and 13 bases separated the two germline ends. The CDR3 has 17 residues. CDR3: CASGLVISKASGNTIYF. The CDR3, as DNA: TGTGCTAGTGGTTTGGTAATAAGCAAGGCGTCTGGAAACACCATATATTTT.

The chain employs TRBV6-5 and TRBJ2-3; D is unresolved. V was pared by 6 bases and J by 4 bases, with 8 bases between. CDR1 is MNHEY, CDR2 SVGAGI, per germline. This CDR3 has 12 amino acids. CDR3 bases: TGTGCCAGCAGCCCCAGCCCAGATACGCAGTATTTT. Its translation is CASSPSPDTQYF.

CDR3 sequence (DNA): TGTGCCAGCAGCGGGGGGACAGTCTCCTACGAGCAGTACGTC. It translates to CASSGGTVSYEQYV. The rearrangement joins TRBV7-8 to TRBJ2-7; a possible D gene is TRBD1 (7 bases). V lost 5 bases and J lost 0, with 11 bases in between. This CDR3 spans 14 amino acids. Germline lookup yields CDR1 SGHVS and CDR2 FQNEAQ.

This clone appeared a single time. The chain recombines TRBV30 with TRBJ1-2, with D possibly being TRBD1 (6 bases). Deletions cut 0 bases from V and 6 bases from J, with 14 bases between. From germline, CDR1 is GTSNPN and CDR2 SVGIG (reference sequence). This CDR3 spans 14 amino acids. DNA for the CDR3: TGTGCCTGGAGTGTACGCACAGGGTATGATGGCTACACCTTC. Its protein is CAWSVRTGYDGYTF.

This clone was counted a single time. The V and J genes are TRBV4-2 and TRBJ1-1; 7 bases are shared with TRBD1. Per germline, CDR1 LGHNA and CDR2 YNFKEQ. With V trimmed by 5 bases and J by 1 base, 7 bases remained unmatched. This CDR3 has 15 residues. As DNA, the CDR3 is TGTGCCAGCAGCTCACGACAGGGAGAGAACACTGAAGCTTTCTTT. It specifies CASSSRQGENTEAFF.

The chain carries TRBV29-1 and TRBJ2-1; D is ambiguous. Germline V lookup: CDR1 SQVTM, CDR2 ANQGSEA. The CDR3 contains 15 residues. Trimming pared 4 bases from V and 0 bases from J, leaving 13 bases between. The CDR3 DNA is TGCAGCGTTGGAAAGGGTGGAAGCTCCTACAATGAGCAGTTCTTC. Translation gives CSVGKGGSSYNEQFF.

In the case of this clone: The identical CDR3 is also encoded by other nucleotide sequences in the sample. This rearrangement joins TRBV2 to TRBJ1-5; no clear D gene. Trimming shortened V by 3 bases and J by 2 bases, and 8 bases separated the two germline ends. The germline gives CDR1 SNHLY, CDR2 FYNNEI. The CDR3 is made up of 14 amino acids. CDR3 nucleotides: TGTGCCAGCAGTGACGAGCAGGGCAATCAGCCCCAGCATTTT. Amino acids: CASSDEQGNQPQHF.

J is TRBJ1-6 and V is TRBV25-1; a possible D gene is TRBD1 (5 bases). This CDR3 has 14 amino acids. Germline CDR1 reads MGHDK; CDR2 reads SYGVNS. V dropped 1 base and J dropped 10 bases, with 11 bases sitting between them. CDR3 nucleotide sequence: TGTGCCAGCAGTGAATTGGGGGGAAGGTCACCCCTCCACTTT. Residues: CASSELGGRSPLHF. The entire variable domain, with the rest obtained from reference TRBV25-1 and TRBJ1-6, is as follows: EADIYQTPRYLVIGTGKKITLECSQTMGHDKMYWYQQDPGMELHLIHYSYGVNSTEKGDLSSESTVSRIRTEHFPLTLESARPSHTSQYLCASSELGGRSPLHFGNGTRLTVT.

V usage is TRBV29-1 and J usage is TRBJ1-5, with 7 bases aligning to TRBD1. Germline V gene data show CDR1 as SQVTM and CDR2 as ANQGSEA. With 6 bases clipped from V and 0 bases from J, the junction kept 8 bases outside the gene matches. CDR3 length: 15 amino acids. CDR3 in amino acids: CSVRQGGNSNQPQHF. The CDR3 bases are TGCAGCGTGAGACAGGGAGGCAATAGCAATCAGCCCCAGCATTTT.

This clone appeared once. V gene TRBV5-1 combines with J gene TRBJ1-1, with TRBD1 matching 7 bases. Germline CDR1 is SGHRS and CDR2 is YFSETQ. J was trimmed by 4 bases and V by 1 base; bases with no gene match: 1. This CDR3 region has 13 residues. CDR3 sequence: CASSLQGGTEAFF. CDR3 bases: TGCGCCAGCAGCTTGCAGGGGGGCACTGAAGCTTTCTTT.

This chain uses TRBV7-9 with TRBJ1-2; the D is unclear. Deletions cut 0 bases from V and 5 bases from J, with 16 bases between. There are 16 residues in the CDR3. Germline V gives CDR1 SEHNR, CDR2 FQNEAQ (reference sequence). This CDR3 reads CASSLARTPGPYGYTF. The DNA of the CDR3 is TGTGCCAGCAGCTTAGCGCGAACCCCGGGCCCATATGGCTACACCTTC.

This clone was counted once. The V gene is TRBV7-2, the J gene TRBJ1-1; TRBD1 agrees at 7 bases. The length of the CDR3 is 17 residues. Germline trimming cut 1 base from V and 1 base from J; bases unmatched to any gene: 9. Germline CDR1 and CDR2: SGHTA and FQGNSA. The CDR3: CASSLVRPGGKNTEAFF. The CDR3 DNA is TGTGCCAGCAGCTTAGTTCGGCCAGGGGGAAAGAACACTGAAGCTTTCTTT.

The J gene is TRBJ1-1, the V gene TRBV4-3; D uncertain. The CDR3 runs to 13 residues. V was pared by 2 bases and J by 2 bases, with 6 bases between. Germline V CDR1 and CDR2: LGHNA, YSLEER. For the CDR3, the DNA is TGCGCCAGCAGCCAAACGGGAAACACTGAAGCTTTCTTT. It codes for CASSQTGNTEAFF.